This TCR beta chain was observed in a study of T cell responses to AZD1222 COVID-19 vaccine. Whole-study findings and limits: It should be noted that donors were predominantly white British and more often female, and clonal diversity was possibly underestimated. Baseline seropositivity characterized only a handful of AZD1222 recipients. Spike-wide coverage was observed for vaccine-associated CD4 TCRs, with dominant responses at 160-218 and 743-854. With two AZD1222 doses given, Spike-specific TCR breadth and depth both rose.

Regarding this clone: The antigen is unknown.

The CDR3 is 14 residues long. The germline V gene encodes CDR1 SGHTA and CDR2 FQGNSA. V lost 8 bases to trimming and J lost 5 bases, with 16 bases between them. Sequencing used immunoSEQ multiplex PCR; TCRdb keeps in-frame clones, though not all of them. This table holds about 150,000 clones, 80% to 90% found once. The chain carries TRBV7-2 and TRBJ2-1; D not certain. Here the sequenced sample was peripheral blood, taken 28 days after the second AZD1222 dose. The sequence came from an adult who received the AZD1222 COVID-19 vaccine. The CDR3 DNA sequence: TGTGCCAGCGAGGAGATCACGGGTAACAATGAGCAGTTCTTC. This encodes CASEEITGNNEQFF.